This T cell receptor beta chain was identified in a study of blood T cell repertoires in COVID-19. Study information: PBMCs, B-cell-depleted T cells, or T cells provided the cDNA or gDNA that made up the material.

V lost 4 bases to trimming and J lost 0 bases, with 10 bases between them. CDR3 length: 15 residues. Germline loops: CDR1 SGHTA, CDR2 FQGNSA. How the authors handled the data: Amplification from reference gene primers served as the basis for estimated nucleated cell counts. TCRdb keeps only in-frame clones here, not all; method: immunoSEQ multiplex PCR. For V, J and clone size, that table is used; D and trimming come from the DNA. In the table there are about 36,000 clones, around 80% of which are singletons. The V gene is TRBV7-2, the J gene TRBJ1-3; D uncertain. Sample: peripheral blood. The TCR was taken from a man aged 55 to 69 with active COVID-19. The CDR3 loop is CASSWARSSGNTIYF. The CDR3 nucleotides read TGTGCCAGCAGCTGGGCCCGCAGCTCTGGAAACACCATATATTTT. The whole variable domain, filled in from reference TRBV7-2 and TRBJ1-3, reads GAGVSQSPSNKVTEKGKDVELRCDPISGHTALYWYRQSLGQGLEFLIYFQGNSAPDKSGLPSDRFSAERTGGSVSTLTIQRTQQEDSAVYLCASSWARSSGNTIYFGEGSWLTVV.